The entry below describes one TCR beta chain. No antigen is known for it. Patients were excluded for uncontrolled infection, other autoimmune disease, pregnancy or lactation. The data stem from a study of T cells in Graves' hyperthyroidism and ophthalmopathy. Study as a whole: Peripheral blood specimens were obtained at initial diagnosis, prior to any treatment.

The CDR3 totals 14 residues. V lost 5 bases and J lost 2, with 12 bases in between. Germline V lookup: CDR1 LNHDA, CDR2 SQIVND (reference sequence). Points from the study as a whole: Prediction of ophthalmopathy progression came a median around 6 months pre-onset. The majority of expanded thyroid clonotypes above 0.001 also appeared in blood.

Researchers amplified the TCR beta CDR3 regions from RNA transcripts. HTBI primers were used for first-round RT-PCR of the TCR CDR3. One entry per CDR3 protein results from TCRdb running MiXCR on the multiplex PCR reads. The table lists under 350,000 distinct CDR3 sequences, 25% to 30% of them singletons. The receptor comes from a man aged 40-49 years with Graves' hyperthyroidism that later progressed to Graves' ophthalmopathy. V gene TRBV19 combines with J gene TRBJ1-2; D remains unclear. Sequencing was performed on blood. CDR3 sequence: CASSPRPGNYGYTF. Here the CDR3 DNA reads TGTGCCAGTAGTCCTCGACCAGGCAACTATGGCTACACCTTC.